The 18 T cell receptor beta chains in this list originate from one sample, sequenced in a study of regulatory T cells in long-lasting Graves disease (dated by TCRdb to 2020 to 2022). Sample time point, as interpreted from the label and publication: persistent/refractory GD, antithyroid drugs over 5 years with positive TRAb. For both TCR sequencing and RNA sequencing, RNA was extracted from PBMCs using TRIzol. The protocol used for the library was multiplex PCR. This sample was sequenced with an Illumina HiSeq 4000. CDR3 regions were amplified by Arm-PCR with iRepertoire HTBI primers to construct TCR beta libraries. Clones were called with MiXCR by TCRdb after fastp trimmed the public reads at Q25, and only in-frame beta chains were retained. Rows are combined by CDR3 protein, so each entry shows the most common genes and DNA. Recorded for this sample are over 300,000 distinct CDR3 sequences; roughly a fifth of them occurred a single time. The top ten clones comprise roughly 27% of the sample.

The starting material was peripheral blood mononuclear cells (PBMCs), obtained when the disease was refractory, from a patient treated with antithyroid drugs. The receptors come from a female donor with Graves disease.

This chain uses TRBV10-3 with TRBJ1-4; D is perhaps TRBD1 (6 bases). The germline gives CDR1 ENHRY, CDR2 SYGVKD. CDR3 size: 12 residues. The ends were cut back, 2 bases at V and 11 bases at J, with 9 bases in the middle. The CDR3 DNA reads as TGTGCCATCAGTGAGAACAGGGATAAACTGTTTTTT. Encoded protein: CAISENRDKLFF.

This clonotype showed up many times. The chain combines TRBV2 with TRBJ1-6; D remains ambiguous. Germline loops: CDR1 SNHLY, CDR2 FYNNEI. The CDR3 totals 12 residues. CDR3 coding DNA: TGTGGCGGAGAGTCCTATAATTCACCCCTCCACTTT. This gives the protein CGGESYNSPLHF.

This clonotype was counted many times. This sequence joins TRBV28 and TRBJ2-7; 10 nucleotides align to TRBD1. With V trimmed by 4 bases and J by 7 bases, 7 bases remained unmatched. The germline V gene encodes CDR1 MDHEN and CDR2 SYDVKM. The CDR3 spans 14 residues. CDR3 nucleotide sequence: TGTGCCAGCAGTTCGCGACAGGGGGCAGGAGAGCAGTACTTC. Amino acid sequence: CASSSRQGAGEQYF.

The CDR3 loop is CASSPTGRKNYGYTF. CDR3 DNA: TGTGCCAGCTCACCGACGGGACGGAAAAACTATGGCTACACCTTC. The V call is TRBV18, the J call TRBJ1-2; possibly TRBD1 for D (5 bases). Trimming shortened V by 3 bases and J by 2 bases, and 13 bases separated the two germline ends. The CDR3 has 15 residues. Germline V gene data show CDR1 as KGHSH and CDR2 as LQKENI.

This clonotype appeared many times. The V gene is TRBV3-1, the J gene TRBJ1-1; D is unresolved. V lost 8 bases and J 1 base, leaving 2 bases between the germline ends. The CDR3 is made up of 10 amino acids. Germline V CDR1 and CDR2: LGHDT, YNNKEL (reference sequence). The CDR3 loop is CASGNTEAFF. CDR3 DNA: TGTGCCAGCGGGAACACTGAAGCTTTCTTT.

This clonotype was seen a few times. This rearrangement joins TRBV30 to TRBJ1-6; 10 bases fit TRBD1. CDR1 GTSNPN and CDR2 SVGIG come from the germline V gene (reference sequence). With V trimmed by 5 bases and J by 7 bases, 2 bases remained unmatched. CDR3 size: 13 residues. In nucleotides, the CDR3 is TGTGCCTGGGAGACAGGGGGCAATTCACCCCTCCACTTT. This encodes CAWETGGNSPLHF.

The chain carries TRBV19 and TRBJ1-5; TRBD1 might be the D (6 bases). The CDR3 has 13 residues. Germline assignment: CDR1 LNHDA and CDR2 SQIVND (reference sequence). Between the trimmed V and J ends, which lost 9 bases and 4 bases, there was a span of 13 bases. CDR3 in DNA: TGTGCCAGCCGAGGACAGCCTAATCAGCCCCAGCATTTT. Its protein is CASRGQPNQPQHF. The variable domain in full, completed from reference TRBV19 and TRBJ1-5, reads DGGITQSPKYLFRKEGQNVTLSCEQNLNHDAMYWYRQDPGQGLRLIYYSQIVNDFQKGDIAEGYSVSREKKESFPLTVTSAQKNPTAFYLCASRGQPNQPQHFGDGTRLSIL.

This clonotype was observed a few times. The chain combines TRBV27 with TRBJ2-7; D uncertain. Between the trimmed V and J ends, which lost 6 bases and 4 bases, there was a span of 25 bases. The CDR3 is made up of 17 amino acids. From germline, CDR1 is MNHEY and CDR2 SMNVEV (reference sequence). CDR3 region: CASSLSNFQDQRYEQYF. The CDR3 DNA is TGTGCCAGCAGCCTATCCAACTTCCAAGACCAAAGATACGAGCAGTACTTC.

V usage is TRBV20-1 and J usage is TRBJ1-2; weak D call: TRBD1 (5 bases). CDR1 and CDR2 (germline): DFQATT, SNEGSKA (reference sequence). V lost 6 bases and J 7 bases, leaving 15 bases between the germline ends. This CDR3 contains 12 residues. The chain's CDR3 is CSAPRGVSGYTF. DNA for the CDR3: TGCAGTGCCCCTAGAGGGGTTAGTGGCTACACCTTC.

This clonotype was recorded at least ten times. The rearrangement links TRBV2 to TRBJ1-6, with 8 bases matching TRBD1. Trimming removed 6 bases from V and 5 bases from J; junction bases left unmatched: 3. This CDR3 comprises 14 residues. Germline V gene sequence: CDR1 SNHLY, CDR2 FYNNEI. For the CDR3, the DNA is TGTGCCAGCAGCCTGACAGGGGATAATTCACCCCTCCACTTT. Residues: CASSLTGDNSPLHF.

The sample holds a few counts of this clonotype. The gene calls are TRBV27 and TRBJ2-2, with 12 nucleotides matching TRBD2. Trimming cost V 3 bases and J 5 bases; bases outside gene matches: 13. The CDR3 is 19 residues long. Germline values: CDR1 MNHEY, CDR2 SMNVEV (reference sequence). CDR3 bases: TGTGCCAGCAGTTTGGGTCGGGAAGGACTAGCGGGAAGAACCGGGGAGCTGTTTTTT. As protein: CASSLGREGLAGRTGELFF.

This clonotype was detected many times. The chain couples TRBV2 to TRBJ1-5; tentative D call: TRBD1 (5 bases). CDR1 and CDR2 (germline): SNHLY, FYNNEI. This CDR3 is built from 15 residues. The V end was cut by 4 bases, the J end by 2 bases, with 12 bases between. The CDR3 bases are TGTGCCAGCAGTGTGTCAGGGATAGGCAATCAGCCCCAGCATTTT. It encodes CASSVSGIGNQPQHF.

This chain joins TRBV20-1 and TRBJ2-2; D gene uncertain. CDR3 size: 15 residues. V lost 0 bases and J lost 4, with 12 bases in between. Germline CDR1 reads DFQATT; CDR2 reads SNEGSKA (reference sequence). The DNA of the CDR3 is TGCAGTGCTAGAGAATGGGTCCGTGGCACCGGGGAGCTGTTTTTT. It yields the protein CSAREWVRGTGELFF.

The chain employs TRBV30 and TRBJ1-2; the D is unclear. V was clipped by 3 bases and J by 0 bases, with 17 bases between them. The CDR3 is 16 amino acids. CDR1 is GTSNPN and CDR2 is SVGIG in the germline V gene (reference sequence). The CDR3 DNA sequence: TGTGCCTGGAGATCTCCCGCGGTCTTAGCTAACTATGGCTACACCTTC. Protein product: CAWRSPAVLANYGYTF.

This clonotype has more than one count but fewer than ten. The chain recombines TRBV18 with TRBJ2-1; no reliable D call. The CDR3 covers 11 residues. Germline CDR1 reads KGHSH; CDR2 reads LQKENI. Trimming took off 2 bases at V and 8 bases at J, with 4 bases between the two ends. The CDR3 nucleotides are TGTGCCAGCTCACCAAGGGATGAGCAGTTCTTC. This sequence encodes CASSPRDEQFF.

Ten or more counts support this clonotype. The V call is TRBV6-1, the J call TRBJ1-6; 10 nucleotides match TRBD1. Germline CDR1 reads MNHNS; CDR2 reads SASEGT. The CDR3 contains 16 residues. The V and J ends lost 6 bases and 6 bases, in that order; junction bases with no gene match: 8. The CDR3 loop reads CASSAGQGVANSPLHF. Written as DNA, the CDR3 is TGTGCCAGCAGCGCAGGACAGGGGGTCGCTAATTCACCCCTCCACTTT.

For the CDR3, the DNA is TGTGCCAGCTCACCACCGTGGCGACTAGCGGGAGGGGACGAGCAGTACTTC. Translated, it gives CASSPPWRLAGGDEQYF. This chain connects TRBV18 to TRBJ2-7, with 14 bases lining up with TRBD2. The CDR3 has 17 amino acids. Per germline, CDR1 KGHSH and CDR2 LQKENI. The ends lost 0 bases at V and 5 bases at J; junction bases unmatched: 6.

This chain joins TRBV18 and TRBJ2-7; perhaps TRBD2 as D (7 bases). Trimming removed 3 bases from V and 1 base from J, with 13 bases in between. CDR3 length: 15 amino acids. Germline-derived CDR1 and CDR2 are KGHSH and LQKENI. CDR3 bases: TGTGCCAGCTCACCTGGGGGGGCGAAGTCCTACGAGCAGTACTTC. Amino acids: CASSPGGAKSYEQYF. Full variable domain (missing parts from reference TRBV18 and TRBJ2-7): NAGVMQNPRHLVRRRGQEARLRCSPMKGHSHVYWYRQLPEEGLKFMVYLQKENIIDESGMPKERFSAEFPKEGPSILRIQQVVRGDSAAYFCASSPGGAKSYEQYFGPGTRLTVT.